Following are 20 T cell receptor beta chains from one sample sequenced in a study of blood T cell repertoires in COVID-19. This table comes from immunoSEQ multiplex PCR, and its TCRdb copy is limited to in-frame clones, with some not included. Of around 200,000 clones listed, around 82% were seen once; the top ten hold around 6%. Sequenced input: peripheral blood. The receptor source for this set is a woman aged 70-85 years with acute or convalescent COVID-19.

This clone was seen more than once but under ten times. V gene TRBV14 combines with J gene TRBJ2-7, with unresolved D. Trimming removed 8 bases from V and 2 bases from J, with 16 bases in between. Germline V lookup: CDR1 SGHDN, CDR2 FVKESK. The CDR3 covers 14 residues. The CDR3 spells CASRKGGPTYEQYF. The CDR3 DNA sequence: TGTGCCAGCCGCAAAGGTGGCCCAACCTACGAGCAGTACTTC.

The chain uses TRBV5-1 and TRBJ2-7, with TRBD2 matching over 8 bases. The CDR3 covers 16 residues. Trimming at V came to 4 bases and at J to 2 bases, leaving 11 bases not matched to a gene. The germline gives CDR1 SGHRS, CDR2 YFSETQ. This chain's CDR3 is CASSPSGSGVAYEQYF. CDR3 bases: TGCGCCAGCAGCCCTTCGGGTAGCGGGGTTGCCTACGAGCAGTACTTC. Filled out from reference TRBV5-1 and TRBJ2-7, the complete variable domain reads KAGVTQTPRYLIKTRGQQVTLSCSPISGHRSVSWYQQTPGQGLQFLFEYFSETQRNKGNFPGRFSGRQFSNSRSEMNVSTLELGDSALYLCASSPSGSGVAYEQYFGPGTRLTVT.

The chain uses TRBV18 and TRBJ2-2; 7 bases match TRBD1. The ends lost 2 bases at V and 6 bases at J; junction bases unmatched: 6. CDR3 length: 15 amino acids. The germline gives CDR1 KGHSH, CDR2 LQKENI. The CDR3 here is CASSPTRQGSGELFF. In DNA, the CDR3 is TGTGCCAGCTCACCAACGAGACAGGGATCCGGGGAGCTGTTTTTT.

This clone has at least ten counts. V and J are TRBV5-1 and TRBJ2-7; D gene ambiguous. The CDR3 covers 11 residues. CDR1 and CDR2 (germline): SGHRS, YFSETQ. Trimming cost V 5 bases and J 2 bases, with 5 bases left between them. The CDR3 region has the DNA TGCGCCAGCAGAAACACCTACGAGCAGTACTTC. Its protein is CASRNTYEQYF.

This clone was picked up a small number of times. The J gene is TRBJ2-1, the V gene TRBV5-1, with 8 bases aligning to TRBD2. V lost 6 bases to trimming and J lost 5 bases; unmatched junction nucleotides: 7. This CDR3 has 14 residues. The germline CDR1 and CDR2 sequences are SGHRS and YFSETQ. CDR3 nucleotide sequence: TGCGCCAGCATACCCTCGGGGGGGCACAATGAGCAGTTCTTC. Translating it yields CASIPSGGHNEQFF.

Concerning this clone itself: This could be a read error, since a much larger clone is one nucleotide away. This sample also contains other DNA sequences that code for the same CDR3. DNA of the CDR3: TGTGCCAGCAGCACCGAGGGCTCTGGAAACACCATATATTTT. This encodes CASSTEGSGNTIYF. This sequence joins TRBV5-4 and TRBJ1-3; D ambiguous. V shed 4 bases and J shed 0 bases, with 8 bases lying between them. The CDR3 sequence is 14 residues long. Germline values: CDR1 SGHNT, CDR2 YYREEE (reference sequence).

The rearrangement links TRBV18 to TRBJ2-2; 11 bases are a match to TRBD2. CDR1 KGHSH and CDR2 LQKENI come from the germline V gene. This CDR3 is built from 15 residues. V was clipped by 2 bases and J by 4 bases; unmatched bases: 0. The CDR3 loop is CASSPGLAGTGELFF. For the CDR3, the DNA is TGTGCCAGCTCACCAGGACTAGCGGGCACCGGGGAGCTGTTTTTT.

This clone was counted once. V usage is TRBV5-4 and J usage is TRBJ1-1; D may be TRBD1 (6 bases). Germline CDR1 is SGHNT and CDR2 is YYREEE (reference sequence). This CDR3 has 15 amino acids. Trimming took 0 bases from V and 2 from J, leaving 11 bases between them. CDR3 sequence: CASSLEGDGNTEAFF. The CDR3 DNA reads TGTGCCAGCAGCTTGGAGGGGGACGGAAACACTGAAGCTTTCTTT.

The V call is TRBV15, the J call TRBJ2-3; TRBD1 agrees at 11 bases. CDR1 is LNHNV, CDR2 YYDKDF, per germline (reference sequence). With 5 bases clipped from V and 3 bases from J, the junction kept 1 base outside the gene matches. The CDR3 consists of 14 residues. This CDR3 is CATSGTGGTDTQYF. As DNA, the CDR3 is TGTGCCACCAGCGGGACAGGGGGTACAGATACGCAGTATTTT.

In its sample, this clone was seen a few times. This chain joins TRBV5-8 and TRBJ2-6; D unclear. The CDR3 contains 13 residues. Trimming took 1 base from V and 4 from J, leaving 3 bases between them. The germline V gene encodes CDR1 SGHTS and CDR2 YDEGEE. CDR3 nucleotide sequence: TGTGCCAGCAGCTTGTTAGGGGCCAACGTCCTGACTTTC. Protein product: CASSLLGANVLTF. The variable domain in full, completed from reference TRBV5-8 and TRBJ2-6, reads EAGVTQSPTHLIKTRGQQATLRCSPISGHTSVYWYQQALGLGLQFLLWYDEGEERNRGNFPPRFSGRQFPNYSSELNVNALELEDSALYLCASSLLGANVLTFGAGSRLTVL.

J is TRBJ2-7 and V is TRBV28; 7 nucleotides agree with TRBD1. The CDR3 covers 17 residues. CDR1 is MDHEN, CDR2 SYDVKM, per germline. Trimming took 7 bases from V and 0 from J; bases not matched to a gene: 15. The CDR3 loop is CASNRSGTARSSYEQYF. The CDR3, as DNA: TGTGCCAGCAACCGCTCCGGGACAGCCAGAAGCTCCTACGAGCAGTACTTC.

This chain joins TRBV6-6 and TRBJ2-1, with D perhaps matching TRBD1 (6 bases). The CDR3 loop spans 15 amino acids. Per the germline V gene, CDR1 is MNHNY and CDR2 is SVGAGI (reference sequence). V was clipped by 5 bases and J by 8 bases, with 19 bases between them. Written as DNA, the CDR3 is TGTGCCAGCAGTCCCACAGGGATCCGAGGGGATGAGCAGTTCTTC. Its protein product is CASSPTGIRGDEQFF.

This chain uses TRBV9 with TRBJ2-1; D possibly corresponds to TRBD2 (5 bases). There are 15 residues in the CDR3. Germline V CDR1 and CDR2: SGDLS, YYNGEE. V lost 3 bases and J 0 bases, leaving 10 bases between the germline ends. CDR3 DNA sequence: TGTGCCAGCAGCGGGAGGACCGGCTCCTACAATGAGCAGTTCTTC. Amino acid sequence: CASSGRTGSYNEQFF.

The chain combines TRBV11-2 with TRBJ2-3, with 8 bases lining up with TRBD2. The CDR3 spans 19 residues. Trimming took 0 bases from V and 0 from J; bases not matched to a gene: 11. Germline values: CDR1 SGHAT, CDR2 FQNNGV. Written as DNA, the CDR3 is TGTGCCAGCAGCTTAGATTCCACGGGAGCGGGAGTCAGCACAGATACGCAGTATTTT. Its protein product is CASSLDSTGAGVSTDTQYF.

The genes are TRBV6-6 and TRBJ2-1; D perhaps matches TRBD2 (5 bases). Germline V gene data show CDR1 as MNHNY and CDR2 as SVGAGI (reference sequence). This CDR3 comprises 13 residues. V was trimmed by 0 bases and J by 9 bases, leaving 9 bases between them. The CDR3 loop is CASSYSSVGEQFF. The CDR3 bases are TGTGCCAGCAGTTACTCTAGCGTTGGTGAGCAGTTCTTC.

This clone was found a few times. The chain combines TRBV3-1 (or the pseudogene TRBV3-2) with TRBJ2-5, with D tentatively TRBD2 (6 bases). The CDR3 contains 17 residues. The germline gives CDR1 LGHDT, CDR2 YNNKEL (reference sequence). Trimming took off 6 bases at V and 5 bases at J, with 25 bases between the two ends. The CDR3 is CASRIGVTGTLWETQYF. Here the CDR3 DNA reads TGTGCCAGCAGAATCGGGGTGACGGGGACTCTTTGGGAGACCCAGTACTTC.

This chain uses TRBV15 with TRBJ1-1, with a tentative D call TRBD1 (5 bases). This CDR3 is 14 amino acids long. The V end lost 4 bases, the J end lost 1 base, and 10 bases lay between the germline ends. Germline V lookup: CDR1 LNHNV, CDR2 YYDKDF (reference sequence). The CDR3 sequence: CATSMDIQNTEAFF. CDR3 nucleotide sequence: TGTGCCACCAGCATGGACATCCAGAACACTGAAGCTTTCTTT.

The chain combines TRBV30 with TRBJ1-5; D unresolved. Trimming took off 0 bases at V and 6 bases at J, with 9 bases between the two ends. Germline CDR1 is GTSNPN and CDR2 is SVGIG (reference sequence). The CDR3 has 13 residues. CDR3 sequence: CAWSVRGGQPQHF. DNA of the CDR3: TGTGCCTGGAGTGTACGAGGAGGTCAGCCCCAGCATTTT.

J is TRBJ2-7 and V is TRBV10-3; TRBD1 might be the D (6 bases). Germline assignment: CDR1 ENHRY and CDR2 SYGVKD. The CDR3 extends over 15 amino acids. V was pared by 0 bases and J by 3 bases, with 12 bases between. The CDR3 is CAISESPGADYEQYF. The CDR3, as DNA: TGTGCCATCAGTGAGTCCCCAGGGGCAGACTACGAGCAGTACTTC.

The CDR3 protein is CASSDSEGRAVEQFF. The CDR3 nucleotides are TGTGCCAGCAGTGATTCAGAAGGCAGGGCGGTAGAGCAGTTCTTC. V and J are TRBV25-1 and TRBJ2-1; tentatively, D is TRBD1 (5 bases). Germline CDR1 MGHDK, CDR2 SYGVNS. This CDR3 comprises 15 residues. V was trimmed by 3 bases and J by 10 bases, leaving 19 bases between them.